The next 10 T cell receptor beta chains were all read from a single sample in a study of shared clonotypes between healthy human individuals. The method was immunoSEQ multiplex PCR; TCRdb's version includes in-frame clones alone and lacks a portion of them. This table has some 700,000 clones, about 92% appearing once. Sequencing was carried out using memory CD8+ T cells from PBMCs. Subset given: CD45RO+ cells pooled with CCR7-negative TemRA cells. The receptor set was obtained from a man aged 18 to 30 in good health. Some clones in this sample may be carry-over from other donors' samples.

This clone has just a few counts. The V and J genes are TRBV27 and TRBJ1-2; D uncertain. Trimming took off 5 bases at V and 8 bases at J, with 15 bases between the two ends. Per germline, CDR1 MNHEY and CDR2 SMNVEV (reference sequence). The CDR3 consists of 13 residues. The CDR3 DNA reads TGTGCCAGCAGTCCCCACTCCCGAAGCGGCTACACCTTC. Amino acids: CASSPHSRSGYTF.

This clone has just one count. At the DNA level, this CDR3 is encoded by other sequences in the same sample as well. The rearrangement links TRBV7-9 to TRBJ2-7; D gene unclear. The CDR3 covers 11 residues. The V end lost 5 bases, the J end lost 0 bases, and 2 bases lay between the germline ends. Germline V gene data show CDR1 as SEHNR and CDR2 as FQNEAQ (reference sequence). The CDR3 region is CASSGSYEQYF. In DNA, the CDR3 is TGTGCCAGCAGCGGCTCCTACGAGCAGTACTTC. The full variable domain, with the rest looked up from reference TRBV7-9 and TRBJ2-7, is DTGVSQNPRHKITKRGQNVTFRCDPISEHNRLYWYRQTLGQGPEFLTYFQNEAQLEKSRLLSDRFSAERPKGSFSTLEIQRTEQGDSAMYLCASSGSYEQYFGPGTRLTVT.

The chain recombines TRBV18 with TRBJ1-3; D gene unclear. CDR3 length: 13 residues. Germline CDR1 is KGHSH and CDR2 is LQKENI. The V end was cut by 8 bases, the J end by 4 bases, with 12 bases between. Here the CDR3 DNA reads TGTGCCAGCCATACACTACGCGGAAACACCATATATTTT. It codes for CASHTLRGNTIYF.

This clone was found a few times. The chain couples TRBV2 to TRBJ1-6, with 7 bases aligning to TRBD1. Germline CDR1 is SNHLY and CDR2 is FYNNEI. V shed 6 bases, J shed 8 bases, and the junction held 7 bases outside the gene matches. The CDR3 is made up of 14 amino acids. The CDR3 is CASSVGQRDSPLHF. CDR3 nucleotides: TGTGCCAGCAGCGTGGGACAGAGAGATTCACCCCTCCACTTT.

To note about this clone: This sample includes further DNA sequences coding for the same CDR3. The chain uses TRBV28 and TRBJ2-1; TRBD2 matches 13 bases. The germline gives CDR1 MDHEN, CDR2 SYDVKM. The J segment lost 5 bases and the V segment lost 5 bases, leaving 3 bases of the junction unmatched. The length of the CDR3 is 15 residues. The CDR3 DNA sequence: TGTGCCAGCAGTCCAGGACTAGCGGGAGACAATGAGCAGTTCTTC. Amino acids: CASSPGLAGDNEQFF.

This clone has only one observation. The CDR3 is CANSQGTDTQYF. CDR3 DNA sequence: TGTGCCAACTCACAGGGCACAGATACGCAGTATTTT. The chain couples TRBV28 to TRBJ2-3; TRBD1 is a possible D gene (5 bases). The ends were cut back, 10 bases at V and 1 base at J, with 9 bases in the middle. CDR3 length: 12 residues. Germline V gives CDR1 MDHEN, CDR2 SYDVKM.

The rearrangement joins TRBV18 to TRBJ1-1; D unclear. The CDR3 consists of 16 residues. V lost 3 bases, J lost 3 bases, and 17 bases lay in between. Per germline, CDR1 KGHSH and CDR2 LQKENI. CDR3 loop: CASSPYGKGGHTEAFF. The CDR3 nucleotides read TGTGCCAGCTCACCTTATGGAAAGGGAGGGCACACTGAAGCTTTCTTT.

V and J are TRBV27 and TRBJ2-1; 11 bases map to TRBD2. CDR3 length: 15 residues. Per the germline V gene, CDR1 is MNHEY and CDR2 is SMNVEV (reference sequence). The ends lost 9 bases at V and 7 bases at J; junction bases unmatched: 11. The CDR3 loop reads CASRIAGGPGNEQFF. As DNA, the CDR3 is TGTGCCAGTAGGATAGCGGGAGGGCCTGGGAATGAGCAGTTCTTC.

Ten or more counts support this clone. The CDR3 here is CASSAGRVSTDTQYF. The CDR3 region has the DNA TGTGCCAGCAGCGCTGGGAGGGTAAGCACAGATACGCAGTATTTT. The chain couples TRBV9 to TRBJ2-3, with TRBD2 matching over 7 bases. Germline V CDR1 and CDR2: SGDLS, YYNGEE. The CDR3 loop spans 15 amino acids. The V and J ends lost 3 bases and 0 bases, in that order; junction bases with no gene match: 4.

The V gene is TRBV19, the J gene TRBJ2-7, with 10 nucleotides matching TRBD1. With V trimmed by 7 bases and J by 2 bases, 5 bases remained unmatched. Germline loops: CDR1 LNHDA, CDR2 SQIVND (reference sequence). The CDR3 has 14 amino acids. CDR3 coding DNA: TGTGCCAGTACCGGACAGGGGGTCGCCTACGAGCAGTACTTC. Translation gives CASTGQGVAYEQYF.